These 15 T cell receptor beta chains were sequenced from one sample in a study of a mutant IDH1 vaccine in newly diagnosed glioma. These TCRs are of unknown antigen specificity. Assay used: immunoSEQ multiplex PCR; TCRdb lists only in-frame clones, some missing. The sample shows 60,000 to 85,000 clones, 75% to 90% of them seen only once. Time point indicated: week 23, last vaccination. Each vaccine dose was 300 ug of mutant IDH1 20-mer peptide, with topical imiquimod. This specimen was PBMCs, taken from a glioma patient whose treatment included an IDH1 peptide vaccine. These receptors all come from a woman aged 45 to 65 with glioma.

The V call is TRBV28, the J call TRBJ2-2, with TRBD1 identical over 9 bases. Germline V gene data show CDR1 as MDHEN and CDR2 as SYDVKM. This CDR3 region has 15 residues. The J segment lost 3 bases and the V segment lost 5 bases, leaving 4 bases of the junction unmatched. CDR3 sequence: CASSRTGEHTGELFF. In nucleotides, the CDR3 is TGTGCCAGCAGTCGGACAGGGGAACACACCGGGGAGCTGTTTTTT.

This chain connects TRBV21-1 to TRBJ1-5. TRBV21-1 is a recognized pseudogene. The CDR3 runs 17 residues. The CDR3 coding sequence is TGTGCCAGCAGCAAAGTGAGGAGGGCTGCTAGCAATCAGCCCCAGCATTTT. It is translated as CASSKVRRAASNQPQHF.

This chain connects TRBV27 to TRBJ1-1, with no clear D. Trimming left V 3 bases short and J 0 bases short, with 8 bases between. The CDR3 sequence is 14 residues long. CDR1 is MNHEY, CDR2 SMNVEV, per germline (reference sequence). The CDR3 region is CASSFSGMNTEAFF. CDR3 nucleotide sequence: TGTGCCAGCAGTTTTTCCGGAATGAACACTGAAGCTTTCTTT.

This clone was recorded a few times. The chain employs TRBV2 and TRBJ2-7, with D possibly being TRBD2 (6 bases). This CDR3 is built from 14 residues. CDR1 is SNHLY and CDR2 is FYNNEI in the germline V gene. V shed 7 bases and J shed 4 bases, with 17 bases lying between them. The CDR3 DNA is TGTGCCAGCAAGTTTGGGACTGACGTGTACGAGCAGTACTTC. Translated: CASKFGTDVYEQYF.

The genes are TRBV5-8 and TRBJ2-1; 7 bases match TRBD1. Losses at the gene ends were 2 bases for V and 10 bases for J; bases not matched to a gene: 6. Germline lookup yields CDR1 SGHTS and CDR2 YDEGEE. This CDR3 comprises 13 residues. This chain's CDR3 is CASSLDRVGEQFF. The CDR3 coding sequence is TGTGCCAGCAGCTTAGACAGGGTGGGCGAGCAGTTCTTC.

The chain uses TRBV9 and TRBJ2-7, with TRBD2 matching over 9 bases. V lost 0 bases, J lost 5 bases, and 3 bases stayed unmatched. The CDR3 has 14 amino acids. Germline V gene data show CDR1 as SGDLS and CDR2 as YYNGEE. The CDR3 DNA follows: TGTGCCAGCAGCGTAGGCGGGAGGGCCGACGAGCAGTACTTC. Its protein product is CASSVGGRADEQYF.

This sequence joins TRBV5-1 and TRBJ2-5, with 14 bases that match TRBD2. The last part of the DNA fits TRBJ2-7 better; the J call may be wrong. The CDR3 covers 15 residues. Germline V gene data show CDR1 as SGHRS and CDR2 as YFSETQ. For the CDR3, the DNA is TGCGCCAGCAGCCGACTAGCGGGAGGGTCCTACGAGCAGTACTTC. It translates to CASSRLAGGSYEQYF.

CDR3 loop: CASSLADLLMGANVLTF. CDR3 bases: TGTGCCAGCAGCTTAGCGGACCTGCTCATGGGGGCCAACGTCCTGACTTTC. This chain joins TRBV7-9 and TRBJ2-6; D is uncertain. The germline V and J ends were trimmed by 0 bases and 4 bases, with 13 bases remaining between them. Germline V lookup: CDR1 SEHNR, CDR2 FQNEAQ (reference sequence). The CDR3 contains 17 residues.

The table lists this clone with a count of one. V usage is TRBV28 and J usage is TRBJ2-3; D might be TRBD1 or TRBD2, each matching 6 bases. Germline V lookup: CDR1 MDHEN, CDR2 SYDVKM. The CDR3 is 14 amino acids. The V end was cut by 2 bases, the J end by 5 bases, with 11 bases between. CDR3 residues: CASSLGGREDTQYF. The CDR3 DNA sequence: TGTGCCAGCAGTTTAGGGGGGCGGGAAGATACGCAGTATTTT.

The rearrangement uses TRBV28 and TRBJ1-5; D possibly corresponds to TRBD1 (5 bases). V was shortened by 8 bases and J by 7 bases, with 18 bases between the two germline ends. This CDR3 spans 14 amino acids. The V gene's germline CDR1 is MDHEN and CDR2 SYDVKM. In nucleotides, the CDR3 is TGTGCCAGCGGCCCCCGGGGGAGGAGGCAGCCCCAGCATTTT. Its translation: CASGPRGRRQPQHF.

The CDR3, as DNA: TGTGCCTGGAGTGTCACGGGCGATGAGCAGTTCTTC. This sequence encodes CAWSVTGDEQFF. The genes are TRBV30 and TRBJ2-1; D is ambiguous. CDR3 length equals 12 residues. The germline CDR1 and CDR2 sequences are GTSNPN and SVGIG (reference sequence). Trimming shortened V by 0 bases and J by 8 bases, and 8 bases separated the two germline ends. The full variable domain, completed using reference TRBV30 and TRBJ2-1, is SQTIHQWPATLVQPVGSPLSLECTVEGTSNPNLYWYRQAAGRGLQLLFYSVGIGQISSEVPQNLSASRPQDRQFILSSKKLLLSDSGFYLCAWSVTGDEQFFGPGTRLTVL.

This clone appeared a few times. The CDR3 nucleotides read TGCGCCAGCAGCGGCCGACAGGGAGGGACTGAAGCTTTCTTT. Translated, it gives CASSGRQGGTEAFF. This sequence joins TRBV5-1 and TRBJ1-1, with TRBD1 identical over 7 bases. V shed 4 bases and J 5 bases; nucleotides not matched to a gene: 8. Germline V gene data show CDR1 as SGHRS and CDR2 as YFSETQ. The CDR3 is 14 residues long.

The genes are TRBV9 and TRBJ2-3; the D gene could be TRBD1 or TRBD2 (5 bases each). V was shortened by 4 bases and J by 6 bases, with 18 bases between the two germline ends. This CDR3 is built from 15 residues. CDR1 SGDLS and CDR2 YYNGEE come from the germline V gene. DNA for the CDR3: TGTGCCAGCAGCCCCGGGACGCAAAATGGGGATACGCAGTATTTT. It codes for CASSPGTQNGDTQYF.

The DNA for the CDR3 is TGTGCCACCAGCAGAGATCTGGCGGACTATGGCTACACCTTC. The encoded protein is CATSRDLADYGYTF. V and J are TRBV15 and TRBJ1-2, with no clear D. Germline V gene lookup returns CDR1 LNHNV and CDR2 YYDKDF (reference sequence). CDR3 size: 14 residues. Deletions cut 0 bases from V and 3 bases from J, with 8 bases between.

The CDR3, as DNA: TGTGCCAGCGGGGGGGGCGCGAATTATGGCTACACCTTC. It codes for CASGGGANYGYTF. The V call is TRBV6-5, the J call TRBJ1-2; D possibly corresponds to TRBD1 (6 bases). The ends were cut back, 8 bases at V and 5 bases at J, with 15 bases in the middle. This CDR3 spans 13 amino acids. CDR1 and CDR2 (germline): MNHEY, SVGAGI.